The source of this TCR beta chain is a study of regulatory T cells in long-lasting Graves disease. In building TCR beta libraries, iRepertoire HTBI primers were used together with Arm-PCR of CDR3 regions. In TCRdb, the multiplex PCR reads were re-called with MiXCR into one record per CDR3 protein. The data contain about 400,000 distinct CDR3 sequences, less than 25% of them singletons. The V and J ends lost 2 bases and 14 bases respectively, with 15 bases between them. This CDR3 has 13 residues. Per germline, CDR1 MDHEN and CDR2 SYDVKM. This clonotype showed up many times. The sample's time point: persistent/refractory GD, antithyroid drugs over 5 years with positive TRAb. There was RNA extracted from PBMCs, and the TCR library was made from it.

The V gene is TRBV28, the J gene TRBJ1-4, with D possibly matching TRBD1 (6 bases). Sequences were derived from peripheral blood mononuclear cells (PBMCs), sampled when the disease was refractory, from a patient treated with antithyroid drugs. This sequence originates from a female donor with Graves disease. The CDR3 coding sequence is TGTGCCAGCAGTTTAGGTCGCGACAGGATTCTGTTTTTT. It codes for CASSLGRDRILFF.